One sample yielded the 26 T cell receptor beta chains listed below, sequenced in a study of OX40 agonist ivuxolimab in advanced cancers. Method: immunoSEQ multiplex PCR; TCRdb's copy keeps in-frame clones and lacks some. Here the sample spans approximately 69,000 clones, 80% to 90% being singletons. The sequencing used CD4+ or CD8+ T cells sorted from blood, collected in a trial of the OX40 agonist ivuxolimab. The receptors stem from an adult with an advanced solid tumor such as melanoma, head and neck, liver or kidney cancer.

This chain uses TRBV2 with TRBJ2-1; D tentatively reads TRBD1 or TRBD2 (6 bases each). Trimming shortened V by 10 bases and J by 4 bases, and 17 bases separated the two germline ends. Germline loops: CDR1 SNHLY, CDR2 FYNNEI. This CDR3 contains 14 residues. The DNA for the CDR3 is TGTGCCACCGGCACGGGGGCCCTTTACAATGAGCAGTTCTTC. The encoded protein is CATGTGALYNEQFF. The full variable domain, with the rest looked up from reference TRBV2 and TRBJ2-1, is EPEVTQTPSHQVTQMGQEVILRCVPISNHLYFYWYRQILGQKVEFLVSFYNNEISEKSEIFDDQFSVERPDGSNFTLKIRSTKLEDSAMYFCATGTGALYNEQFFGPGTRLTVL.

This chain uses TRBV9 with TRBJ1-5; no reliable D call. The CDR3 covers 14 residues. The V end lost 4 bases, the J end lost 1 base, and 9 bases lay between the germline ends. Germline V gene data show CDR1 as SGDLS and CDR2 as YYNGEE. The CDR3 region has the DNA TGTGCCAGCAGCCAGACTTCCAGCAATCAGCCCCAGCATTTT. This codes for CASSQTSSNQPQHF.

The rearrangement links TRBV29-1 to TRBJ2-3; 8 bases match TRBD2. V lost 7 bases and J lost 3; bases outside the gene matches: 12. CDR1 SQVTM and CDR2 ANQGSEA come from the germline V gene. The CDR3 totals 15 residues. The CDR3 loop is CSEEKAGAWTDTQYF. CDR3 coding DNA: TGCAGCGAAGAAAAAGCGGGGGCGTGGACAGATACGCAGTATTTT.

V is TRBV20-1 and J is TRBJ1-2; no definite D call. The germline V gene encodes CDR1 DFQATT and CDR2 SNEGSKA (reference sequence). The CDR3 covers 11 residues. The DNA for the CDR3 is TGCAGGGGAGTGGCTTCCGCTGGCTACACCTTC. The encoded protein is CRGVASAGYTF.

The chain has TRBV6-5 and TRBJ2-7; D not resolved. The V end was cut by 0 bases, the J end by 5 bases, with 8 bases between. The CDR3 loop spans 13 amino acids. Germline assignment: CDR1 MNHEY and CDR2 SVGAGI. The DNA of the CDR3 is TGTGCCAGCAGTTACTCGACGCGGAACGAGCAGTACTTC. Its protein is CASSYSTRNEQYF.

This rearrangement joins TRBV7-2 to TRBJ1-5; D is undetermined. The CDR3 is 13 residues long. Germline CDR1 SGHTA, CDR2 FQGNSA. V dropped 5 bases and J dropped 0 bases, with 5 bases sitting between them. CDR3 sequence: CASSRDSNQPQHF. The CDR3 coding sequence is TGTGCCAGCAGCAGGGATAGCAATCAGCCCCAGCATTTT.

This rearrangement joins TRBV2 to TRBJ2-3; D may be TRBD1 (5 bases). The germline V and J ends were trimmed by 7 bases and 1 base, with 15 bases remaining between them. The CDR3 loop spans 15 amino acids. The germline V gene encodes CDR1 SNHLY and CDR2 FYNNEI. CDR3 coding DNA: TGTGCCAGCACCCTTGCTGGGGCGGGCACAGATACGCAGTATTTT. This translates into CASTLAGAGTDTQYF.

This clone appeared once. This chain connects TRBV5-1 to TRBJ2-1, with TRBD2 matching over 12 bases. This CDR3 region has 15 residues. Trimming at V came to 3 bases and at J to 4 bases, leaving 2 bases not matched to a gene. Per germline, CDR1 SGHRS and CDR2 YFSETQ. The CDR3 DNA follows: TGCGCCAGCAGCTCGGGACTAGCGGGTTACAATGAGCAGTTCTTC. Protein: CASSSGLAGYNEQFF.

The V and J genes are TRBV13 and TRBJ1-1; D possibly corresponds to TRBD1 (5 bases). The germline V and J ends were trimmed by 1 base and 5 bases, with 8 bases remaining between them. This CDR3 region has 13 residues. CDR1 and CDR2 from the germline V gene are PRHDT and FYEKMQ (reference sequence). The CDR3 protein is CASSLERGTEAFF. The CDR3 bases are TGTGCCAGCAGCTTAGAGAGGGGTACTGAAGCTTTCTTT.

The gene calls are TRBV7-8 and TRBJ2-7; D is unresolved. The CDR3 spans 12 residues. Trimming took 5 bases from V and 3 from J, leaving 8 bases between them. CDR1 is SGHVS, CDR2 FQNEAQ, per germline. The CDR3 DNA reads TGTGCCAGCAGCGCAGTGGGCTACGAGCAGTACTTC. It is translated as CASSAVGYEQYF.

A single count supports this clone. V and J are TRBV19 and TRBJ1-5; D perhaps matches TRBD1 (6 bases). The V end was cut by 5 bases, the J end by 6 bases, with 14 bases between. Germline loops: CDR1 LNHDA, CDR2 SQIVND (reference sequence). CDR3 size: 14 residues. The CDR3, as DNA: TGTGCCAGTAGTGGGGGGGCCAATTTTCAGCCCCAGCATTTT. It encodes CASSGGANFQPQHF.

V is TRBV10-1 and J is TRBJ2-2; 10 bases agree with TRBD2. Trimming took 6 bases from V and 7 from J; bases not matched to a gene: 2. CDR1 is WNHNN, CDR2 SYGVQD, per germline (reference sequence). The CDR3 has 13 residues. CDR3 loop: CASSGTSVGELFF. CDR3 DNA: TGCGCCAGCAGCGGGACTAGCGTCGGGGAGCTGTTTTTT.

About this clone: This sequence is one base from a far larger clone and is likely a read error. The rearrangement uses TRBV28 and TRBJ2-3, with unresolved D. The germline V gene encodes CDR1 MDHEN and CDR2 SYDVKM. Trimming shortened V by 5 bases and J by 1 base, and 4 bases separated the two germline ends. CDR3 length: 12 amino acids. In DNA, the CDR3 is TGTGCCAGCAGTGCCCGCACAGATACGCAGTATTTT. Its translation: CASSARTDTQYF.

J is TRBJ1-5 and V is TRBV19; 12 nucleotides line up with TRBD1. The J segment lost 6 bases and the V segment lost 3 bases, leaving 12 bases of the junction unmatched. CDR3 size: 18 residues. From germline, CDR1 is LNHDA and CDR2 SQIVND (reference sequence). CDR3 sequence (DNA): TGTGCCAGTAGTATTTGGGGCCCGGGACAGGGGGCGAGTCAGCCCCAGCATTTT. This gives the protein CASSIWGPGQGASQPQHF.

The chain joins TRBV4-1 to TRBJ2-5, with a tentative D call TRBD1 (5 bases). Per the germline V gene, CDR1 is MGHRA and CDR2 is YSYEKL. The V gene lost 2 bases and the J gene lost 4 bases, with 14 bases spanning the gap. The CDR3 is 15 amino acids. CDR3 protein: CASSQPGRRGETQYF. The CDR3 nucleotides read TGCGCCAGCAGCCAACCTGGGCGAAGGGGAGAGACCCAGTACTTC.

This clone was seen only once. This rearrangement joins TRBV5-4 to TRBJ1-2; D remains unclear. The CDR3 runs to 15 residues. Between the trimmed V and J ends, which lost 2 bases and 4 bases, there was a span of 15 bases. Germline assignment: CDR1 SGHNT and CDR2 YYREEE (reference sequence). CDR3 region: CASSFGEAPGYGYTF. CDR3 in DNA: TGTGCCAGCAGCTTTGGGGAGGCGCCGGGCTATGGCTACACCTTC.

The chain employs TRBV11-2 and TRBJ2-3, with D hard to call. The CDR3 loop spans 13 amino acids. V was cut by 6 bases and J by 6 bases, with 13 bases left in between. Germline CDR1 SGHAT, CDR2 FQNNGV. The DNA of the CDR3 is TGTGCCAGCAGTCGACCTGGGTGGGATACGCAGTATTTT. The encoded protein is CASSRPGWDTQYF.

The V and J genes are TRBV5-6 and TRBJ1-2; D gene unclear. The CDR3 has 14 residues. Germline assignment: CDR1 SGHDT and CDR2 YYEEEE. Between the trimmed V and J ends, which lost 5 bases and 1 base, there was a span of 12 bases. The CDR3 nucleotides are TGTGCCAGCAGGGAGTCGGGTGTTAACTATGGCTACACCTTC. Amino acids: CASRESGVNYGYTF.

The CDR3: CASSSSSANTGELFF. The CDR3 bases are TGTGCCAGCAGCTCCTCTAGCGCCAACACCGGGGAGCTGTTTTTT. The chain employs TRBV7-3 and TRBJ2-2, with D possibly being TRBD2 (6 bases). With 4 bases removed from V and 2 bases from J, the gap between germline ends came to 11 bases. Per germline, CDR1 SGHTA and CDR2 FQGTGA. This CDR3 is built from 15 residues.

This clone occurred once. The chain recombines TRBV4-1 with TRBJ1-2; TRBD1 aligns across 7 bases. With 4 bases clipped from V and 8 bases from J, the junction kept 10 bases outside the gene matches. The CDR3 loop spans 14 amino acids. Per the germline V gene, CDR1 is MGHRA and CDR2 is YSYEKL. CDR3 coding DNA: TGCGCCAGCAGCCCGCAACAGGGGTTAGGGGGCTACACCTTC. It specifies CASSPQQGLGGYTF.

The chain has TRBV4-2 and TRBJ1-2; maybe TRBD1 (5 bases). This CDR3 has 15 residues. V was cut by 0 bases and J by 4 bases, with 12 bases left in between. Germline CDR1 reads LGHNA; CDR2 reads YNFKEQ. The CDR3 region has the DNA TGTGCCAGCAGCCAAGATTGGGGGAAAGGCTATGGCTACACCTTC. Translation: CASSQDWGKGYGYTF.

This chain links TRBV15 with TRBJ2-4; D gene ambiguous. Between the trimmed V and J ends, which lost 9 bases and 0 bases, there was a span of 9 bases. This CDR3 region has 13 residues. CDR1 is LNHNV and CDR2 is YYDKDF in the germline V gene (reference sequence). The CDR3 DNA reads TGTGCCACAACGACCCAAGCCAAAAACATTCAGTACTTC. Its protein is CATTTQAKNIQYF.

The J gene is TRBJ2-1, the V gene TRBV6-1; 9 nucleotides agree with TRBD2. Germline CDR1 MNHNS, CDR2 SASEGT. The J segment lost 1 base and the V segment lost 8 bases, leaving 3 bases of the junction unmatched. This CDR3 is built from 14 residues. The CDR3 sequence is CASAGGSSYNEQFF. As DNA, the CDR3 is TGTGCCAGCGCGGGGGGGAGTTCCTACAATGAGCAGTTCTTC.

The rearrangement links TRBV10-3 to TRBJ2-3, with a tentative D call TRBD1 (6 bases). The CDR3 sequence is 15 residues long. V lost 4 bases, J lost 2 bases, and 13 bases lay in between. Germline CDR1 and CDR2: ENHRY and SYGVKD. CDR3 in amino acids: CAISVSGASTDTQYF. The CDR3 DNA reads TGTGCCATCAGTGTGTCAGGGGCGTCCACAGATACGCAGTATTTT.

This clone is a singleton in its sample. This chain links TRBV7-8 with TRBJ2-6; no clear D. This CDR3 is 15 amino acids long. Trimming left V 1 base short and J 1 base short, with 5 bases between. The germline V gene encodes CDR1 SGHVS and CDR2 FQNEAQ. This CDR3 reads CASSLGQSGANVLTF. The CDR3 coding sequence is TGTGCCAGCAGCTTAGGCCAGTCTGGGGCCAACGTCCTGACTTTC. Variable domain in full (rest from reference TRBV7-8 and TRBJ2-6): GAGVSQSPRYKVAKRGQDVALRCDPISGHVSLFWYQQALGQGPEFLTYFQNEAQLDKSGLPSDRFFAERPEGSVSTLKIQRTQQEDSAVYLCASSLGQSGANVLTFGAGSRLTVL.

Only one count was recorded for this clone. The chain links TRBV12-5 to TRBJ2-1; D may be TRBD2 (6 bases). The CDR3 extends over 16 amino acids. Germline-derived CDR1 and CDR2 are LGHNT and FRNRAP. V was shortened by 0 bases and J by 6 bases, with 15 bases between the two germline ends. CDR3 loop: CASGLVVGLGGNEQFF. CDR3 nucleotides: TGTGCTAGTGGTTTGGTTGTGGGGCTGGGGGGCAATGAGCAGTTCTTC.